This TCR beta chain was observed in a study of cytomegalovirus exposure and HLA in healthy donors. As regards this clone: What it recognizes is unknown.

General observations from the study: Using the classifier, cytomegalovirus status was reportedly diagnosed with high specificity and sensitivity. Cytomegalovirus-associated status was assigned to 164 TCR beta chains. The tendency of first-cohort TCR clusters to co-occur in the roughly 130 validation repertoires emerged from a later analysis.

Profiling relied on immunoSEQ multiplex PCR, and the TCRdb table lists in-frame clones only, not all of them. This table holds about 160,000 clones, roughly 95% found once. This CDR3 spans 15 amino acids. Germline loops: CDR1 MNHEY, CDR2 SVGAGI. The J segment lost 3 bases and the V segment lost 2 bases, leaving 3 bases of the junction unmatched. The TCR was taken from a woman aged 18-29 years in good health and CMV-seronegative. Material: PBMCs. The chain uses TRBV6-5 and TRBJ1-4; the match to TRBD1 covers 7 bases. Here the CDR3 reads CASSYGTAANEKLFF. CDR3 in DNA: TGTGCCAGCAGTTACGGGACAGCTGCTAATGAAAAACTGTTTTTT.